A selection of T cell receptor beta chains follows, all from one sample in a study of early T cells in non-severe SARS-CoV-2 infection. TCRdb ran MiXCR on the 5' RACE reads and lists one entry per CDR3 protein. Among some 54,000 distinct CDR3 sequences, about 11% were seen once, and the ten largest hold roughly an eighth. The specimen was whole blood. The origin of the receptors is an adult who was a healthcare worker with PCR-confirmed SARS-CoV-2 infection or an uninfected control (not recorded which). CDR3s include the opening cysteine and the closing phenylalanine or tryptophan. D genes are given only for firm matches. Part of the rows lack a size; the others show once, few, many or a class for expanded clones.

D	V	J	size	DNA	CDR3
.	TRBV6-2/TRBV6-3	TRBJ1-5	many	TGTGCCAGCAGTTACGCAGACAATCAGTGCCAGCATTTT	CASSYADNQCQHF
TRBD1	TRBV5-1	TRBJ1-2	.	TGCGCCAGCAGCTTGGAGGGGGCCGGAGACTATGGCTACACCTTC	CASSLEGAGDYGYTF
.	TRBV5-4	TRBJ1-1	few	TGTGCCAGCAGTGGGCAGATGAACACTGAAGCTTTCTTT	CASSGQMNTEAFF
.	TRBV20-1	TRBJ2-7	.	TGCAGTGCTCGACTAGCAGGGGGTCGGGACGAGCAGTACTTC	CSARLAGGRDEQYF
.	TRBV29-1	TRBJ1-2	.	TGCAGCGTTGAAGATATACTAGGGGGCTACACCTTC	CSVEDILGGYTF
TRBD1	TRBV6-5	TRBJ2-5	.	TGTGCCAGCAGTTCTGGACAGGGATGGACCCAGTACTTC	CASSSGQGWTQYF
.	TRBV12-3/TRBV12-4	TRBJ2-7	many	TGTGCCAGCAGTCTCGATCACTTGGGCGACGAGCAGTACTTC	CASSLDHLGDEQYF
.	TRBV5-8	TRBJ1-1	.	TGTGCCAGCAGCCCAGTTGCGGGGAACATGATTGGAGCTTTCTTT	CASSPVAGNMIGAFF
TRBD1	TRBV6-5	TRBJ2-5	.	TGTGCCAGCAGTTTCGACAGGGCCCAAGAGACCCAGTACTTC	CASSFDRAQETQYF
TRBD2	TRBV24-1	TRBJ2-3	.	TGTGCCACCAGTGATCAGGTAGCGGGGGCCTACGATACGCAGTATTTT	CATSDQVAGAYDTQYF
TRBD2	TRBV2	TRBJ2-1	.	TGTGCCAGCAGTGGTCCTAGCGGGTCTTACAATGAGCAGTTCTTC	CASSGPSGSYNEQFF
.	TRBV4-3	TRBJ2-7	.	TGCGCCAGCAGCCAAGTCGCAGGGCCCCTCGTAGTTGAGCAGTACTTC	CASSQVAGPLVVEQYF
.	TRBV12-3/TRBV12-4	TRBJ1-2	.	TGTGCCAGCAGTCCCCCGGCGCGGGAGTCGTATGGCTACACCTTC	CASSPPARESYGYTF
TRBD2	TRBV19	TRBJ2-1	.	TGTGCCAGTAGTACGAGCGGGAGGGTCCTAAATGAGCAGTTCTTC	CASSTSGRVLNEQFF
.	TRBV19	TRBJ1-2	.	TGTGCCAGTAGTATGATTCTTCCCCCGGAATATGGCTACACCTTC	CASSMILPPEYGYTF
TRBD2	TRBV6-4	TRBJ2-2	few	TGTGCCAGCAGTGACACGGGAGGGGGAACCGGGGAGCTGTTTTTT	CASSDTGGGTGELFF
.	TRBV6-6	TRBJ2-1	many	TGTGCCAGCAGTTCGGCCTCCGAGACTAGGAATGAGCAGTTCTTC	CASSSASETRNEQFF
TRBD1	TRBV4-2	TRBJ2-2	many	TGTGCCAGCAGCCAAGATCCGACAGGGGGCTTAAGGGAGCTGTTTTTT	CASSQDPTGGLRELFF
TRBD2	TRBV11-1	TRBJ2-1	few	TGTGCCAGCAGCCCGGGGGGGCTGGGCCCCAATGAGCAGTTCTTC	CASSPGGLGPNEQFF
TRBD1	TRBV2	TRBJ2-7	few	TGTGCCAGCAGCAGACAGGGGCGAGAGCAGTACTTC	CASSRQGREQYF
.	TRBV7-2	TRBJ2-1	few	TGTGCCAGCAGCCCCGCCGGCGGCCACTCCTACAATGAGCAGTTCTTC	CASSPAGGHSYNEQFF
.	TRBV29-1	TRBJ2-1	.	TGCAGCGTTGGGGAGAACGCCTACAATGAGCAGTTCTTC	CSVGENAYNEQFF
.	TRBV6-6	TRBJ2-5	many	TGTGCCAGCAGCCCGACGGGAGAAGAGAACCAGTACTTC	CASSPTGEENQYF
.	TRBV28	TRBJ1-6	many	TGTGCCAGCAGTTGGGGAGGTCAGTCACCCCTCCACTTT	CASSWGGQSPLHF